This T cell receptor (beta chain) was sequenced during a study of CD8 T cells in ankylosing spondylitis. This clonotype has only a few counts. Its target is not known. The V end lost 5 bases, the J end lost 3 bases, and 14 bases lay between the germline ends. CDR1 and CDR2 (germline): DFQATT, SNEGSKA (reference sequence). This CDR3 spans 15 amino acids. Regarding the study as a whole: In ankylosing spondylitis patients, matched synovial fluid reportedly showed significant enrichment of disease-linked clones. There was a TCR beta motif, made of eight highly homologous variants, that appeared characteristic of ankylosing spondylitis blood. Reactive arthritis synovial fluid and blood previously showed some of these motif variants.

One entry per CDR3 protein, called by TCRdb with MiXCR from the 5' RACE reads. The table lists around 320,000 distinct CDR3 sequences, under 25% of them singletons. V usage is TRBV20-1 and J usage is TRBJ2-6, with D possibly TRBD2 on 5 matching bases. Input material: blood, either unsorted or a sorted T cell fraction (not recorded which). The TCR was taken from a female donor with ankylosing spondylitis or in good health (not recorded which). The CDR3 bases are TGCAGTGCTCCTCTAGCTGGGTTTGGGGCCAACGTCCTGACTTTC. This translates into CSAPLAGFGANVLTF.